The sequence of this T cell receptor beta chain was determined in a study of post-analysis software for immune sequencing data. TCR beta cDNA libraries included unique molecular identifiers. In TCRdb, the PCR reads were re-called with MiXCR into one record per CDR3 protein. Among 600,000 to 700,000 distinct CDR3 sequences, approximately 59% were seen once, and the ten largest hold about 10%. The study's findings and limits: Controls significantly exceeded multiple sclerosis patients in normalized Chao1 diversity. Samples sharing a preparation batch grouped tightly together when assessed by F measure. About 5 TRBV segments, including TRBV5-6, TRBV5-1 and TRBV20-1, were more frequent in patients than controls.

With regard to this clonotype: Its antigen is still unknown.

CDR3 size: 14 residues. With 2 bases removed from V and 4 bases from J, the gap between germline ends came to 11 bases. Germline-derived CDR1 and CDR2 are SEHNR and FQNEAQ (reference sequence). The clonotype originates from a girl aged 2-10 years with multiple sclerosis. Sequenced sample: blood. The chain recombines TRBV7-9 with TRBJ1-1; TRBD1 might be the D (5 bases). For the CDR3, the DNA is TGTGCCAGCAGCTTAAAGACAGAAGGCACTGAAGCTTTCTTT. This sequence encodes CASSLKTEGTEAFF.